The T cell receptor beta chain described here comes from a study of control samples from healthy donors and cancer patients (dated by TCRdb to about 2020). V lost 2 bases and J lost 6 bases, and the count of bases not matched to a germline gene is 12. CDR1 and CDR2 are read off the germline V gene as MNHNS and SASEGT. Its CDR3 holds 17 amino acids, cysteine through phenylalanine. Just the 51-base CDR3 DNA is kept, in frame starting at base 1. Of note for this clone: The antigen this receptor binds is unknown. The record has no base qualities; no much larger clone is one base away.

Libraries were built with the immunoSEQ multiplex PCR assay. Held by TCRdb, this immuneACCESS table contains in-frame sequences only and omits some clones. Under half of the omission traces to an unresolved V gene where checked; the cause of the rest is unknown. This sample has around 250,000 clones in its table, and around 80% of those were observed once. The ten top clones hold 13% of the sample. The specimen sequenced was PBMCs. The sequence was obtained from a woman aged 60-70 years with lung cancer. This receptor chain uses TRBV6-1 and TRBJ2-1; 8 of the junction bases match TRBD2. Read as DNA, the sequence is TGTGCCAGCAGTGAAACCTTTGCGGGGGGCCCCGGCAATGAGCAGTTCTTC. It codes for CASSETFAGGPGNEQFF.